Here is one TCR beta chain with its context. Its cognate antigen is unknown. These data originate in a study of T cell responses to AZD1222 COVID-19 vaccine. Regarding the study as a whole: Rises in breadth and depth of Spike-specific TCRs came after two AZD1222 doses.

Second doses at about 4 or about 12 weeks were pooled. This table comes from immunoSEQ multiplex PCR, and its TCRdb copy is limited to in-frame clones, with some not included. The table has almost 70,000 clones, under 90% seen once; the top ten hold over 11%. The receptor's source is an adult who received the AZD1222 COVID-19 vaccine. Specimen: peripheral blood, collected 28 days after the second AZD1222 dose.

This CDR3 reads CASSTVGPGNTIYF. DNA of the CDR3: TGCGCCAGCAGCACGGTTGGCCCTGGAAACACCATATATTTT. The rearrangement uses TRBV5-1 and TRBJ1-3, with D unclear. This CDR3 has 14 amino acids. The germline CDR1 and CDR2 sequences are SGHRS and YFSETQ. Trimming left V 4 bases short and J 2 bases short, with 10 bases between.